This entry features one T cell receptor (beta chain) sequence. Its matching antigen is unknown. V shed 4 bases, J shed 2 bases, and the junction held 7 bases outside the gene matches. This CDR3 contains 16 residues. Per the germline V gene, CDR1 is SGHDN and CDR2 is FVKESK. This entry is derived from a study of chemoradiotherapy in HPV16-positive cancers. General observations from the study: Candidate HPV-specific clones and E7-related TCR motifs grew in tumor during treatment.

Here immunoSEQ multiplex PCR was the method, and the copy in TCRdb shows in-frame clones only, minus some. This table holds some 10,000 clones, approximately 77% found once. Sample: tumor tissue, taken from a patient who underwent chemoradiotherapy. The receptor was isolated from a human donor with HPV-associated anogenital cancer. The chain is built from TRBV14 and TRBJ2-3; 9 positions agree with TRBD2. As DNA, the CDR3 is TGTGCCAGCAGCCGGGAGGGACTAGCCTACACAGATACGCAGTATTTT. Amino acids: CASSREGLAYTDTQYF. Combining the CDR3 with reference TRBV14 and TRBJ2-3 gives the whole variable domain EAGVTQFPSHSVIEKGQTVTLRCDPISGHDNLYWYRRVMGKEIKFLLHFVKESKQDESGMPNNRFLAERTGGTYSTLKVQPAELEDSGVYFCASSREGLAYTDTQYFGPGTRLTVL.